The subject of this entry is one T cell receptor (beta chain). Its matching antigen is unknown. Sequencing used immunoSEQ multiplex PCR; TCRdb keeps in-frame clones, though not all of them. The table shows about 200,000 clones, with 70% to 90% occurring only once. This sample is drawn from a study of cytomegalovirus exposure and HLA in healthy donors. Study-wide findings and caveats: Reports indicated that the classifier achieved high specificity and sensitivity in diagnosing cytomegalovirus status.

V was cut by 5 bases and J by 2 bases, with 20 bases left in between. The CDR3 sequence is 17 residues long. The germline CDR1 and CDR2 sequences are SGDLS and YYNGEE. The chain links TRBV9 to TRBJ2-1, with D possibly being TRBD2 (5 bases). Sequences were obtained from PBMCs. The sequence came from a woman aged 18-29 years in good health and CMV-seronegative. The CDR3, as DNA: TGTGCCAGCAGTATGGACGATGGGGAGACGGCCTACAATGAGCAGTTCTTC. It translates to CASSMDDGETAYNEQFF.